The rows below give T cell receptor beta chains drawn from one sample of a study of T cell clusters in autoimmune cytopenias. TCRdb re-called the multiplex PCR reads and catalogs CDR3 proteins one per entry, DNA excluded. The sample table sets out some 7,400 distinct CDR3 sequences. The same data also went into a second study, on T cell repertoires in aging, cancer and after chemotherapy.

Material for sequencing was peripheral blood. Every receptor here comes from a human donor in good health. CDR3s include the opening cysteine and the closing phenylalanine or tryptophan. Each record gives: J gene, CDR3 length, clone size, V gene, CDR3 protein. Rows may omit the clone size; those that give it use once, few, many or a size class.

>TRBJ1-4|16|-|TRBV18
CASSPTDSSTNEKLFF
>TRBJ1-2|11|-|TRBV30
CAWSVSYGYTF
>TRBJ2-5|16|-|TRBV12-3/TRBV12-4
CASSLRSGRSRKTQYF
>TRBJ2-5|16|medium-sized|TRBV19
CASSTLAGGPGETQYF
>TRBJ1-1|15|-|TRBV6-5
CASSYSATGNTEAFF
>TRBJ2-5|13|medium-sized|TRBV29-1
CSVEESGKETQYF
>TRBJ2-7|15|-|TRBV20-1
CSARPRDPEGYEQYF
>TRBJ2-7|15|medium-sized|TRBV6-1
CASSLRSQDGYEQYF
>TRBJ1-3|14|-|TRBV5-5
CASSLTVSGNTIYF
>TRBJ2-5|14|-|TRBV7-9
CASSLRTGGETQYF
>TRBJ1-6|13|-|TRBV19
CASKGDINSPLHF
>TRBJ2-3|15|-|TRBV5-4
CASSPTSGTPDTQYF
>TRBJ1-2|14|-|TRBV7-6
CASSSGTGAYGYTF
>TRBJ2-2|14|-|TRBV27
CASSLSSNTGELFF
>TRBJ2-7|16|-|TRBV6-2/TRBV6-3
CASRLAGGRFGEEQYF
>TRBJ2-1|19|-|TRBV19
CASSIEAGGAASSYNEQFF
>TRBJ2-3|13|-|TRBV19
CASLAPGTDTQYF
>TRBJ1-5|16|-|TRBV6-1
CASSGPGQASNQPQHF
>TRBJ2-1|14|-|TRBV27
CASSRSGGLNEQFF
>TRBJ2-7|18|-|TRBV6-4
CASSYSGSRGSSSYEQYF
>TRBJ2-1|15|-|TRBV18
CASSPGASGVREQFF
>TRBJ2-7|13|-|TRBV30
CAWSVTSYYEQYF
>TRBJ2-5|14|medium-sized|TRBV6-1
CASSPIGGSETQYF
>TRBJ1-2|13|-|TRBV7-9
CASSFRANYGYTF
>TRBJ2-7|18|-|TRBV27
CASGRNGLAGGKSYEQYF
>TRBJ1-2|16|medium-sized|TRBV7-4
CASSLVGTGRNYGYTF
>TRBJ2-1|14|medium-sized|TRBV19
CASSYDPNYNEQFF
>TRBJ2-2|14|-|TRBV6-5
CASSYGGYTGELFF
>TRBJ1-2|14|-|TRBV7-6
CASRTTGQGYGYTF
>TRBJ2-2|12|-|TRBV7-9
CASSYPTGELFF
>TRBJ2-2|15|-|TRBV10-3
CAISDPLRTTGELFF
>TRBJ1-1|13|-|TRBV24-1
CATSAGGSTEAFF
>TRBJ1-6|17|-|TRBV5-6
CASAPGLGPGTNSPLHF
>TRBJ1-6|14|-|TRBV5-6
CASSSGQGNSPLHF
>TRBJ2-1|14|-|TRBV6-5
CASSPDGFYNEQFF
>TRBJ2-7|16|-|TRBV18
CASSPKSSGVLYEQYF
>TRBJ2-1|14|-|TRBV7-2
CASSLNPDHNEQFF
>TRBJ2-6|14|-|TRBV19
CASSQGGGANVLTF
>TRBJ2-5|14|-|TRBV5-1
CASSLSTLQETQYF